Described below is a single T cell receptor beta chain sequence and its context. The antigen is unknown. The data originate from a study of T cell repertoires in cytomegalovirus infection. V was pared by 1 base and J by 8 bases, with 11 bases of the junction left unmatched. CDR1 and CDR2 from the germline V gene are MGHRA and YSYEKL. The CDR3 is 16 amino acids. TCRdb itself ran the reads through MiXCR, one entry per CDR3 protein. The data show some 270,000 distinct CDR3 sequences, approximately 22% seen once. The sample in question was cultured PBMCs, obtained from culture after CMV antigen stimulation. The chain employs TRBV4-1 and TRBJ2-1, with TRBD2 matching over 7 bases. This TCR was sampled from a human donor in good health (CMV status not recorded). Some clones in this sample may be carry-over from other donors' samples. The DNA for the CDR3 is TGCGCCAGCAGCCAAGGTCCCGAAGGGAGGGCGCATGAGCAGTTCTTC. This codes for CASSQGPEGRAHEQFF.